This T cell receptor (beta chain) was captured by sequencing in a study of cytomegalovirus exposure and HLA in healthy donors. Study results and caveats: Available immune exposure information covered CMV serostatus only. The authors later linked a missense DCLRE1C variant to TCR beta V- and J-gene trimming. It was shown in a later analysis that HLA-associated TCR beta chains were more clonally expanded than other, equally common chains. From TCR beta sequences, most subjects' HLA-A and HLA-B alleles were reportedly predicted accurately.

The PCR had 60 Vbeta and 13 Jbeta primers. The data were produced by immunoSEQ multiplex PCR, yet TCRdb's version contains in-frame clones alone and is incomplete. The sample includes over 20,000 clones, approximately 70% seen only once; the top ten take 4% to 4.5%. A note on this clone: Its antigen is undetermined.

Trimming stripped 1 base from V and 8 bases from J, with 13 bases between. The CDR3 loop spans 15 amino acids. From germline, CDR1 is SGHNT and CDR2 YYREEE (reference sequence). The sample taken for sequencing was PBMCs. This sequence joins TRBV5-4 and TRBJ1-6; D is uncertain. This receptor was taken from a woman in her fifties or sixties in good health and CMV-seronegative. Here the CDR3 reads CASSLRSGRDSPLHF. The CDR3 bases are TGTGCCAGCAGCTTGCGGAGCGGCAGAGATTCACCCCTCCACTTT.